One and the same sample provided the 26 T cell receptor beta chains below, sequenced in a study of blood T cell repertoires in COVID-19. The table came from immunoSEQ multiplex PCR; TCRdb's copy has only in-frame clones and leaves some out. The table includes 300,000 to 350,000 clones, 90% to 95% detected once. Sequenced: PBMCs or T cells enriched from blood (not recorded which). These receptors were taken from a young woman who had been exposed to COVID-19.

This clone has only a few counts. This chain uses TRBV2 with TRBJ2-7, with TRBD2 identical over 11 bases. The CDR3 has 16 residues. Germline V gene data show CDR1 as SNHLY and CDR2 as FYNNEI. With 4 bases clipped from V and 4 bases from J, the junction kept 9 bases outside the gene matches. The CDR3 is CASSADSGGAVYEQYF. CDR3 DNA sequence: TGTGCCAGCAGTGCCGATAGCGGGGGGGCAGTTTACGAGCAGTACTTC.

J is TRBJ1-4 and V is TRBV2; D gene ambiguous. Trimming cost V 3 bases and J 0 bases, with 5 bases left between them. CDR3 length: 14 amino acids. Germline-derived CDR1 and CDR2 are SNHLY and FYNNEI. The CDR3 loop is CASSESATNEKLFF. CDR3 in DNA: TGTGCCAGCAGTGAGAGTGCAACTAATGAAAAACTGTTTTTT.

The chain has TRBV7-2 and TRBJ1-5; 9 bases align to TRBD1. The CDR3 loop spans 17 amino acids. V was pared by 1 base and J by 2 bases, with 6 bases of the junction left unmatched. The germline V gene encodes CDR1 SGHTA and CDR2 FQGNSA. The CDR3 loop reads CASSLDRTGVGNQPQHF. The CDR3 DNA is TGTGCCAGCAGCTTAGATAGGACAGGGGTCGGCAATCAGCCCCAGCATTTT.

Worth noting for this clone: Other nucleotide sequences in the sample specify the same CDR3. The CDR3 here is CASSLARGYGYTF. The DNA of the CDR3 is TGTGCCAGCAGCTTAGCCAGGGGCTATGGCTACACCTTC. This chain joins TRBV7-2 and TRBJ1-2; D perhaps matches TRBD1 (6 bases). The CDR3 extends over 13 amino acids. Germline V gives CDR1 SGHTA, CDR2 FQGNSA. Trimming cost V 0 bases and J 4 bases, with 6 bases left between them.

This chain links TRBV4-3 with TRBJ2-6, with D maybe TRBD2 (7 bases). Germline V gene lookup returns CDR1 LGHNA and CDR2 YSLEER. This CDR3 is 20 amino acids long. The V end lost 4 bases, the J end lost 1 base, and 23 bases lay between the germline ends. DNA for the CDR3: TGCGCCAGCAGCCCAGGCCCGGGGGGCGCTACTAAATCTGGGGCCAACGTCCTGACTTTC. This encodes CASSPGPGGATKSGANVLTF.

There are a few counts of this clone. The V and J genes are TRBV5-4 and TRBJ2-5, with 9 bases that match TRBD1. From germline, CDR1 is SGHNT and CDR2 YYREEE (reference sequence). The V gene end was trimmed by 0 bases and the J gene end by 4 bases; junction bases not matched to a gene: 7. This CDR3 comprises 16 residues. As DNA, the CDR3 is TGTGCCAGCAGCTTGGGGGGGACAGGGAGAGGAGAGACCCAGTACTTC. Protein: CASSLGGTGRGETQYF.

The chain is built from TRBV24-1 and TRBJ2-1, with 7 bases matching TRBD1. J gave up 3 bases and V 1 base, and 8 bases lay outside the gene matches. Germline CDR1 and CDR2: KGHDR and SFDVKD. The CDR3 totals 17 residues. In DNA form, the CDR3 reads TGTGCCACCAGTGATTTTAATCGCCAGGGGGACTACAATGAGCAGTTCTTC. This translates into CATSDFNRQGDYNEQFF.

The CDR3 bases are TGTGCCAGCAAACGGGACTATTTCACCGGGGAGCTGTTTTTT. Translation: CASKRDYFTGELFF. The chain recombines TRBV6-5 with TRBJ2-2; 7 bases line up with TRBD2. V shed 7 bases, J shed 4 bases, and the junction held 6 bases outside the gene matches. Germline CDR1 MNHEY, CDR2 SVGAGI. There are 14 residues in the CDR3.

The chain couples TRBV9 to TRBJ2-1, with 10 bases fitting TRBD2. Germline loops: CDR1 SGDLS, CDR2 YYNGEE. The CDR3 covers 16 residues. V shed 3 bases and J 10 bases; nucleotides not matched to a gene: 13. The CDR3 spells CASSAHGAGGLSEQFF. The CDR3 bases are TGTGCCAGCAGCGCTCACGGAGCGGGGGGGCTCTCAGAGCAGTTCTTC.

This clone showed up just once. This chain links TRBV15 with TRBJ2-1; 12 bases are a match to TRBD2. CDR3 length equals 17 residues. V gave up 2 bases and J gave up 10 bases; unmatched junction bases: 12. CDR1 is LNHNV, CDR2 YYDKDF, per germline (reference sequence). The CDR3 loop is CATSRTSGLAGKGEQFF. The CDR3 DNA sequence: TGTGCCACCAGCAGAACGAGTGGACTAGCGGGGAAGGGAGAGCAGTTCTTC.

This chain connects TRBV29-1 to TRBJ1-2; TRBD1 might be the D (6 bases). This CDR3 comprises 11 residues. CDR1 SQVTM and CDR2 ANQGSEA come from the germline V gene. V lost 7 bases and J 6 bases, leaving 12 bases between the germline ends. This CDR3 is CSGYRANGYTF. The CDR3 bases are TGCAGCGGGTACAGGGCTAATGGCTACACCTTC.

This chain links TRBV5-1 with TRBJ2-5; the match to TRBD2 covers 8 bases. The germline V gene has CDR1 SGHRS and CDR2 YFSETQ. This CDR3 has 17 residues. Trimming cost V 0 bases and J 2 bases; bases outside gene matches: 9. The CDR3, as DNA: TGCGCCAGCAGCTTGGCCGGGGTAGCGGGGTTTCAAGAGACCCAGTACTTC. Amino acids: CASSLAGVAGFQETQYF.

V gene TRBV2 combines with J gene TRBJ1-4, with 7 bases fitting TRBD1. The V gene end was trimmed by 6 bases and the J gene end by 4 bases; junction bases not matched to a gene: 11. CDR1 is SNHLY, CDR2 FYNNEI, per germline. This CDR3 has 16 residues. The CDR3 DNA follows: TGTGCCAGCAGAGACTACAGGGGTCAGGGTAATGAAAAACTGTTTTTT. As protein: CASRDYRGQGNEKLFF.

This clone was seen only once. This sequence joins TRBV4-3 and TRBJ1-6, with D unclear. Germline CDR1 reads LGHNA; CDR2 reads YSLEER. The CDR3 runs to 13 residues. Trimming took 5 bases from V and 6 from J, leaving 8 bases between them. CDR3 nucleotide sequence: TGCGCCAGCAGCGAACAGATTAATTCACCCCTCCACTTT. Residues: CASSEQINSPLHF.

This chain joins TRBV28 and TRBJ2-7; 8 bases agree with TRBD1. The germline V gene encodes CDR1 MDHEN and CDR2 SYDVKM. The CDR3 has 17 residues. Trimming at V came to 4 bases and at J to 1 base, leaving 12 bases not matched to a gene. The CDR3 bases are TGTGCCAGCAGTTCCCAACTGGGTACAGGGGGTTCCTACGAGCAGTACTTC. Protein product: CASSSQLGTGGSYEQYF.

This clone was detected only once. The rearrangement uses TRBV4-1 and TRBJ1-1, with TRBD1 matching over 9 bases. This CDR3 is built from 16 residues. Germline V CDR1 and CDR2: MGHRA, YSYEKL. V shed 4 bases and J 0 bases; nucleotides not matched to a gene: 6. CDR3 region: CASSLRQGELNTEAFF. In DNA, the CDR3 is TGCGCCAGCAGCCTCCGACAGGGGGAGTTGAACACTGAAGCTTTCTTT.

A single count supports this clone. The genes are TRBV2 and TRBJ1-1; possible D gene TRBD1, 5 bases. The CDR3 extends over 14 amino acids. Trimming stripped 3 bases from V and 1 base from J, with 9 bases between. Germline-derived CDR1 and CDR2 are SNHLY and FYNNEI. The CDR3 bases are TGTGCCAGCAGTGAGGGGGAGGGGAACACTGAAGCTTTCTTT. Protein: CASSEGEGNTEAFF.

This chain connects TRBV4-1 to TRBJ1-4, with D possibly TRBD1 on 6 matching bases. Trimming took 4 bases from V and 5 from J, leaving 11 bases between them. The CDR3 totals 14 residues. Germline assignment: CDR1 MGHRA and CDR2 YSYEKL. CDR3 bases: TGCGCCAGCAGCCTACAGGGAGTCAATGAAAAACTGTTTTTT. Translated: CASSLQGVNEKLFF.

The V call is TRBV11-3, the J call TRBJ2-5; a possible D gene is TRBD1 (7 bases). Germline-derived CDR1 and CDR2 are SGHNT and YENEEA. With 1 base removed from V and 1 base from J, the gap between germline ends came to 19 bases. This CDR3 region has 18 residues. The chain's CDR3 is CASSLGLQGGPFQETQYF. The CDR3 DNA follows: TGTGCCAGCAGCTTAGGCCTCCAGGGGGGCCCTTTCCAAGAGACCCAGTACTTC.

The genes are TRBV27 and TRBJ1-5; D uncertain. Germline CDR1 and CDR2: MNHEY and SMNVEV (reference sequence). This CDR3 region has 13 residues. The V end lost 5 bases, the J end lost 0 bases, and 5 bases lay between the germline ends. The CDR3 spells CASSIHSNQPQHF. CDR3 bases: TGTGCCAGCAGTATCCATAGCAATCAGCCCCAGCATTTT.

V gene TRBV20-1 combines with J gene TRBJ1-4; no clear D. The CDR3 runs to 12 residues. Germline V gene lookup returns CDR1 DFQATT and CDR2 SNEGSKA (reference sequence). V gave up 3 bases and J gave up 8 bases, with 10 bases separating them. This chain's CDR3 is CSASPLGEKLFF. For the CDR3, the DNA is TGCAGTGCTAGTCCGCTCGGGGAAAAACTGTTTTTT.

The chain is built from TRBV2 and TRBJ2-7; 7 bases line up with TRBD2. This CDR3 comprises 13 residues. The germline V gene has CDR1 SNHLY and CDR2 FYNNEI. V shed 3 bases and J 4 bases; nucleotides not matched to a gene: 3. The CDR3 here is CASSDAGVYEQYF. In nucleotides, the CDR3 is TGTGCCAGCAGTGACGCGGGGGTTTACGAGCAGTACTTC.

This clone was found once. The genes are TRBV11-3 and TRBJ1-2; D possibly corresponds to TRBD1 (6 bases). V gave up 0 bases and J gave up 6 bases, with 8 bases separating them. The germline gives CDR1 SGHNT, CDR2 YENEEA. This CDR3 has 13 amino acids. CDR3 bases: TGTGCCAGCAGCTTAGATCCAGGGGATGGCTACACCTTC. Translation: CASSLDPGDGYTF.

This clone came up once. The chain joins TRBV7-9 to TRBJ2-5; 9 bases are shared with TRBD2. V lost 1 base to trimming and J lost 2 bases; unmatched junction nucleotides: 5. The CDR3 has 16 amino acids. Germline V gene lookup returns CDR1 SEHNR and CDR2 FQNEAQ (reference sequence). Here the CDR3 DNA reads TGTGCCAGCAGCTTAGTAGGGAGCGGGGGGCAAGAGACCCAGTACTTC. As protein: CASSLVGSGGQETQYF.

The chain employs TRBV5-1 and TRBJ1-1; D might be TRBD1 (5 bases). This CDR3 comprises 13 residues. Between the trimmed V and J ends, which lost 0 bases and 8 bases, there was a span of 11 bases. Germline-derived CDR1 and CDR2 are SGHRS and YFSETQ. The DNA for the CDR3 is TGCGCCAGCAGCTTGGAGGGGCTACCCGAAGCTTTCTTT. Its protein product is CASSLEGLPEAFF.

On this clone itself: Distinct nucleotide sequences in the sample also encode this CDR3. V usage is TRBV3-1 (or the pseudogene TRBV3-2) and J usage is TRBJ2-7, with TRBD1 identical over 11 bases. The CDR3 has 14 residues. Per the germline V gene, CDR1 is LGHDT and CDR2 is YNNKEL (reference sequence). Germline trimming cut 4 bases from V and 4 bases from J; bases unmatched to any gene: 3. The CDR3 DNA is TGTGCCAGCAGCCTCGGACAGGGGGCTTACGAGCAGTACTTC. It encodes CASSLGQGAYEQYF.